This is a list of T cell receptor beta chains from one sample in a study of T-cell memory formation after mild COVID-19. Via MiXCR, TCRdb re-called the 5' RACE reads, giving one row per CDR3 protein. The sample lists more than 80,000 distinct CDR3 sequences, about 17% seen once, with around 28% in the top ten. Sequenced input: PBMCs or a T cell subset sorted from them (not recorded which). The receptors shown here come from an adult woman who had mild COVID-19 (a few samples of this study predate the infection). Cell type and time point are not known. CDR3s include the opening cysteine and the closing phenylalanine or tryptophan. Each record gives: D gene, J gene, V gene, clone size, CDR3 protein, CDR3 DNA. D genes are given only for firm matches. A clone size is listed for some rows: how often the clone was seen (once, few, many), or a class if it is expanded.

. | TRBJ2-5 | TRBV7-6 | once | CASSLVIGRRETQYF | TGTGCCAGCAGCTTGGTCATAGGGCGCCGGGAGACCCAGTACTTC
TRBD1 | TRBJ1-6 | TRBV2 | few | CASTTGDGNSPLHF | TGTGCCAGCACCACAGGGGACGGAAATTCACCCCTCCACTTT
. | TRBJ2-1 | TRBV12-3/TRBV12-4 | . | CASSFSQGTYNEQFF | TGTGCCAGCAGTTTTTCACAGGGAACCTACAATGAGCAGTTCTTC
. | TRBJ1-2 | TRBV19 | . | CASSIGYGYTF | TGTGCCAGTAGTATCGGCTATGGCTACACCTTC
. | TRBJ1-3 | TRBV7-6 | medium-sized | CASSLDPSSGNTIYF | TGTGCCAGCAGCTTAGACCCGAGCTCTGGAAACACCATATATTTT
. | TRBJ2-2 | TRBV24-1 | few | CATNHQDTGELFF | TGTGCCACCAATCATCAGGACACCGGGGAGCTGTTTTTT
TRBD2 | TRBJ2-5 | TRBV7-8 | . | CASSPRLAGLLETQYF | TGTGCCAGCAGCCCGAGACTAGCGGGGTTGTTGGAGACCCAGTACTTC
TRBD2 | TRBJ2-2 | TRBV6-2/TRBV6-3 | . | CASSTRLAGGGPGELFF | TGTGCCAGCAGTACCCGACTAGCGGGGGGCGGTCCGGGGGAGCTGTTTTTT
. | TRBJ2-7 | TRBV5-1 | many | CASSPGGNYSYEQYF | TGCGCCAGCAGCCCTGGGGGAAACTACTCCTACGAGCAGTACTTC
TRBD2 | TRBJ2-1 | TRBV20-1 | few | CSAVASGREYNEQFF | TGCAGTGCTGTGGCTAGCGGGAGGGAATACAATGAGCAGTTCTTC
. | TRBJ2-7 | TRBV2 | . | CASIQDSTYEQYF | TGTGCCAGCATTCAGGACAGTACCTACGAGCAGTACTTC
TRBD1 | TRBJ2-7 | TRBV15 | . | CATSRDWGTGGGGEQYF | TGTGCCACCAGCAGAGATTGGGGGACAGGGGGTGGTGGAGAGCAGTACTTC
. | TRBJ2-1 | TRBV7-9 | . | CASTAGPHEQFF | TGTGCCAGCACTGCGGGGCCCCATGAGCAGTTCTTC
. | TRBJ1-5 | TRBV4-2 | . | CASSQDGRVDQPQHF | TGTGCCAGCAGCCAAGATGGCAGGGTTGATCAGCCCCAGCATTTT
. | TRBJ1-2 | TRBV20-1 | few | CSATIRGEDGYTF | TGCAGTGCTACTATCAGGGGCGAGGATGGCTACACCTTC
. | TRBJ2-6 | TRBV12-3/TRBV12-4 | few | CASSLGGVLTF | TGTGCCAGCAGTTTGGGGGGCGTCCTGACTTTC
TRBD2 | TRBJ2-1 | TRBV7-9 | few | CASSQTSGNEQFF | TGTGCCAGCAGCCAGACTAGCGGTAATGAGCAGTTCTTC
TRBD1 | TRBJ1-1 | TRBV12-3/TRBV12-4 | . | CASSAPGTGFVEAFF | TGTGCCAGCAGTGCACCCGGGACAGGGTTCGTTGAAGCTTTCTTT
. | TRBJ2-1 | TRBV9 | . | CASSVGGLSDNEQFF | TGTGCCAGCAGCGTGGGGGGACTCTCCGACAATGAGCAGTTCTTC
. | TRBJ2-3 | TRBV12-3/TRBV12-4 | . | CASSWEPGEADTQYF | TGTGCCAGCAGTTGGGAGCCGGGAGAGGCAGATACGCAGTATTTT
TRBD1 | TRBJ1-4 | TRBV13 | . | CASSPRDSLEKLFF | TGTGCCAGCAGCCCAAGGGACAGCCTTGAAAAACTGTTTTTT
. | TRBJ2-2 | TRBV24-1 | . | CATSGPTGELFF | TGTGCCACCAGTGGCCCGACCGGGGAGCTGTTTTTT
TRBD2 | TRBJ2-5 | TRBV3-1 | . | CASSSGAGGYQETQYF | TGTGCCAGCTCATCTGGGGCGGGGGGCTACCAAGAGACCCAGTACTTC
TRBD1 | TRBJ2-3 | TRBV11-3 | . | CASSTRDRGEADTQYF | TGTGCCAGCAGCACCCGGGACAGGGGGGAGGCAGATACGCAGTATTTT
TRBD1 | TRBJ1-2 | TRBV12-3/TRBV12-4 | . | CASSTTDEGAYGYTF | TGTGCCAGCAGTACCACCGACGAGGGGGCATATGGCTACACCTTC
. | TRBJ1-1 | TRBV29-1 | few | CSVDMGREAFF | TGCAGCGTTGACATGGGCCGTGAAGCTTTCTTT
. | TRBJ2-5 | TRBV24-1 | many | CATSETTFQETQYF | TGTGCCACCAGTGAAACGACGTTCCAAGAGACCCAGTACTTC
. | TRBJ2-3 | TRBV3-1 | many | CASSHGRVTDTQYF | TGTGCCAGCAGCCACGGCAGGGTGACAGATACGCAGTATTTT
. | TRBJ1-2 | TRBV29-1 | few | CSVLTGDYGYTF | TGCAGCGTTCTTACGGGGGACTATGGCTACACCTTC
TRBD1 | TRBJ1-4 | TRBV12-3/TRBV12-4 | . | CASTNGQGMREKLFF | TGTGCCAGCACCAACGGACAGGGTATGAGGGAAAAACTGTTTTTT
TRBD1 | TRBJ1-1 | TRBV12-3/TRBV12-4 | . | CASSFGTVYTEAFF | TGTGCCAGCAGTTTCGGGACAGTTTACACTGAAGCTTTCTTT
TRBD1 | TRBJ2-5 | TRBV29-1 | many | CSVEGGQGQETQYF | TGCAGCGTTGAAGGGGGACAGGGTCAAGAGACCCAGTACTTC
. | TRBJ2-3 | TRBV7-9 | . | CASSDTSRYTDTQYF | TGTGCCAGCAGCGACACTAGCCGGTACACAGATACGCAGTATTTT
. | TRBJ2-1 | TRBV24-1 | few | CATKDREASYNEQFF | TGTGCCACCAAAGACAGGGAGGCTTCCTACAATGAGCAGTTCTTC
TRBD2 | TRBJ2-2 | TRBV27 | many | CASRLAGADGELFF | TGTGCCAGCAGACTAGCGGGAGCGGACGGGGAGCTGTTTTTT
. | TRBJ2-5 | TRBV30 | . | CAWRPGAARETQYF | TGTGCCTGGAGGCCCGGGGCCGCACGGGAGACCCAGTACTTC
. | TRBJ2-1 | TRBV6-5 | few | CASSYNNEQFF | TGTGCCAGCAGTTATAATAATGAGCAGTTCTTC
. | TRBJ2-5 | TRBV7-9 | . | CASSLEGTQYF | TGTGCCAGCAGCTTGGAGGGGACCCAGTACTTC
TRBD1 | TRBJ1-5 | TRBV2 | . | CASSESRTGSQPQHF | TGTGCCAGCAGTGAATCTAGGACAGGGTCGCAGCCCCAGCATTTT
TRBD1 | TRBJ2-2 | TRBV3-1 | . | CASTPSDPGQGLANTGELFF | TGTGCCAGCACCCCAAGTGATCCGGGACAGGGGCTCGCGAACACCGGGGAGCTGTTTTTT
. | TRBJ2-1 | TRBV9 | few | CASSRGGADYNEQFF | TGTGCCAGCAGCAGAGGGGGGGCCGACTACAATGAGCAGTTCTTC
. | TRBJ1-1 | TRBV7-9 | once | CASSSTNSGTGNTEAFF | TGTGCCAGCAGCTCGACGAACTCCGGGACGGGGAACACTGAAGCTTTCTTT
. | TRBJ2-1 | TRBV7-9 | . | CAPGGSYNEQFF | TGTGCCCCCGGGGGTTCCTACAATGAGCAGTTCTTC
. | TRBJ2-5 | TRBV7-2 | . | CASSSPGSGQETQYF | TGTGCCAGCAGCTCCCCGGGTAGCGGCCAAGAGACCCAGTACTTC
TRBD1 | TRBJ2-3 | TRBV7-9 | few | CASSLLGTGLTSTDTQYF | TGTGCCAGCAGCCTCCTCGGGACAGGCCTTACTAGCACAGATACGCAGTATTTT
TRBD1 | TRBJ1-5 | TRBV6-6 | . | CASSSDRGGQPQHF | TGTGCCAGCAGCTCGGACAGGGGAGGCCAGCCCCAGCATTTT